Shown below are 17 T cell receptor beta chains from a single sample sequenced in a study of control samples from healthy donors and cancer patients. Only in-frame clones appear in the TCRdb table, and some are missing; sequencing was by immunoSEQ multiplex PCR. This sample has about 94,000 clones, with approximately 90% found just once. Material: blood. These receptors were taken from a woman under 30 in good health.

This chain uses TRBV7-8 with TRBJ1-2; tentatively, D is TRBD1 (5 bases). With 5 bases removed from V and 6 bases from J, the gap between germline ends came to 19 bases. CDR1 is SGHVS and CDR2 is FQNEAQ in the germline V gene. This CDR3 is built from 15 residues. The DNA of the CDR3 is TGTGCCAGCAGCCCTGGTGGCGGGGGATTACATGGCTACACCTTC. Protein sequence: CASSPGGGGLHGYTF.

CDR3: CASSFQVYNEQFF. As DNA, the CDR3 is TGTGCCAGCAGCTTTCAGGTCTACAATGAGCAGTTCTTC. This chain connects TRBV7-2 to TRBJ2-1; D gene uncertain. Deletions cut 3 bases from V and 3 bases from J, with 6 bases between. This CDR3 has 13 residues. The germline V gene has CDR1 SGHTA and CDR2 FQGNSA. The full variable domain, completed using reference TRBV7-2 and TRBJ2-1, is GAGVSQSPSNKVTEKGKDVELRCDPISGHTALYWYRQSLGQGLEFLIYFQGNSAPDKSGLPSDRFSAERTGGSVSTLTIQRTQQEDSAVYLCASSFQVYNEQFFGPGTRLTVL.

The CDR3 coding sequence is TGTGCCAGCAGCCCAGGGGCCGAGTATAATTCACCCCTCCACTTT. Translation: CASSPGAEYNSPLHF. The rearrangement uses TRBV9 and TRBJ1-6; tentative D call: TRBD1 (6 bases). Germline V gene sequence: CDR1 SGDLS, CDR2 YYNGEE. The CDR3 is made up of 15 amino acids. The V gene lost 4 bases and the J gene lost 4 bases, with 12 bases spanning the gap.

The chain has TRBV15 and TRBJ1-2; D gene ambiguous. The CDR3 runs 14 residues. Germline V gene data show CDR1 as LNHNV and CDR2 as YYDKDF (reference sequence). V was pared by 2 bases and J by 2 bases, with 9 bases between. The CDR3 region has the DNA TGTGCCACCAGCAGACCGGGGTTGAACTATGGCTACACCTTC. Residues: CATSRPGLNYGYTF.

The chain uses TRBV15 and TRBJ1-1; 8 bases align to TRBD1. After removal of 5 bases from V and 7 bases from J, the junction contained 9 bases not matched to a gene. The CDR3 loop spans 14 amino acids. The germline V gene has CDR1 LNHNV and CDR2 YYDKDF (reference sequence). The CDR3 DNA is TGTGCCACCAGCGCGGACAGGGTAATGGATGAAGCTTTCTTT. Protein: CATSADRVMDEAFF.

This chain uses TRBV5-1 with TRBJ2-7, with TRBD1 matching 9 bases. The junction had 5 bases not matched to a gene; V was cut back by 2 bases and J by 5 bases. The CDR3 consists of 14 residues. Germline CDR1 is SGHRS and CDR2 is YFSETQ. The chain's CDR3 is CASSFLQGANEQYF. The CDR3 nucleotides are TGCGCCAGCAGCTTTTTACAGGGGGCGAACGAGCAGTACTTC.

The CDR3 DNA reads as TGTGCCAGCAGTTTAAACCCAAGCGTCTCCTATGGCTACACCTTC. As protein: CASSLNPSVSYGYTF. The chain carries TRBV27 and TRBJ1-2; unclear D gene. Germline V CDR1 and CDR2: MNHEY, SMNVEV (reference sequence). V was pared by 2 bases and J by 4 bases, with 14 bases between. The CDR3 runs 15 residues.

In this sample, this clone turned up once. The chain is built from TRBV19 and TRBJ1-2; TRBD1 matches 11 bases. This CDR3 has 18 amino acids. Losses at the gene ends were 4 bases for V and 6 bases for J; bases not matched to a gene: 16. Germline-derived CDR1 and CDR2 are LNHDA and SQIVND (reference sequence). The CDR3 region is CASSTQIAGDRGFDGYTF. The CDR3 DNA sequence: TGTGCCAGTAGTACCCAGATTGCGGGGGACAGGGGGTTTGATGGCTACACCTTC.

The chain couples TRBV27 to TRBJ2-1; the match to TRBD2 covers 8 bases. Germline trimming cut 10 bases from V and 5 bases from J; bases unmatched to any gene: 7. This CDR3 comprises 13 residues. CDR1 and CDR2 (germline): MNHEY, SMNVEV (reference sequence). The CDR3 DNA sequence: TGTGCCACGTCACGGGGGGGCCACAATGAGCAGTTCTTC. It codes for CATSRGGHNEQFF.

The chain carries TRBV19 and TRBJ2-7; D is tentatively TRBD1 or TRBD2 (5 bases each). The CDR3 is 15 residues long. In germline, CDR1 is LNHDA, CDR2 SQIVND (reference sequence). V was cut by 3 bases and J by 3 bases, with 15 bases left in between. The CDR3 nucleotides read TGTGCCAGTAGTATTAGGGGACCCTTCTTCTACGAGCAGTACTTC. Its protein product is CASSIRGPFFYEQYF.

This CDR3 is CASSPQGYEETQYF. Here the CDR3 DNA reads TGTGCCAGCAGCCCACAGGGCTATGAAGAGACCCAGTACTTC. The gene calls are TRBV7-9 and TRBJ2-5; TRBD1 might be the D (6 bases). The CDR3 loop spans 14 amino acids. The germline V gene encodes CDR1 SEHNR and CDR2 FQNEAQ (reference sequence). V shed 5 bases and J shed 3 bases, with 13 bases lying between them. Looking up the rest from reference TRBV7-9 and TRBJ2-5 gives the full variable domain: DTGVSQNPRHKITKRGQNVTFRCDPISEHNRLYWYRQTLGQGPEFLTYFQNEAQLEKSRLLSDRFSAERPKGSFSTLEIQRTEQGDSAMYLCASSPQGYEETQYFGPGTRLLVL.

The chain is built from TRBV19 and TRBJ1-2; D not resolved. This CDR3 region has 13 residues. CDR1 LNHDA and CDR2 SQIVND come from the germline V gene (reference sequence). V was shortened by 9 bases and J by 6 bases, with 17 bases between the two germline ends. CDR3 DNA sequence: TGTGCCAGCTCTAAAGGGAGGGTCCATGGCTACACCTTC. It yields the protein CASSKGRVHGYTF.

This chain joins TRBV12-3 or TRBV12-4 and TRBJ2-5; TRBD2 aligns across 8 bases. The CDR3 sequence is 13 residues long. With V trimmed by 3 bases and J by 5 bases, 2 bases remained unmatched. The CDR3 protein is CASSLRGVETQYF. DNA for the CDR3: TGTGCCAGCAGTTTGCGGGGGGTTGAGACCCAGTACTTC.

This chain connects TRBV13 to TRBJ1-3, with TRBD1 matching 7 bases. The germline CDR1 and CDR2 sequences are PRHDT and FYEKMQ (reference sequence). The CDR3 runs 16 residues. Trimming removed 5 bases from V and 0 bases from J; junction bases left unmatched: 7. As DNA, the CDR3 is TGTGCCAGCAGCGACCGACAGGGTTTCTCTGGAAACACCATATATTTT. It yields the protein CASSDRQGFSGNTIYF.

As DNA, the CDR3 is TGCGCCAGCAGCCAAGGGACAGGGGATTGGCCCCAGCATTTT. Its protein is CASSQGTGDWPQHF. The chain recombines TRBV4-1 with TRBJ1-5; 9 positions match TRBD1. The CDR3 has 14 residues. V gave up 1 base and J gave up 9 bases; unmatched junction bases: 4. Germline CDR1 MGHRA, CDR2 YSYEKL.

This clone was seen a single time. The V call is TRBV3-1 (or the pseudogene TRBV3-2), the J call TRBJ1-5; the D gene is possibly TRBD1 (5 bases). The germline V and J ends were trimmed by 3 bases and 2 bases, with 8 bases remaining between them. CDR1 is LGHDT and CDR2 is YNNKEL in the germline V gene (reference sequence). This CDR3 region has 14 residues. In DNA, the CDR3 is TGTGCCAGCAGCCAGGGGGAAGGCAATCAGCCCCAGCATTTT. Encoded protein: CASSQGEGNQPQHF.

The chain uses TRBV28 and TRBJ1-2, with TRBD1 matching 11 bases. V was clipped by 3 bases and J by 2 bases; unmatched bases: 5. The CDR3 has 16 amino acids. The V gene's germline CDR1 is MDHEN and CDR2 SYDVKM. Written as DNA, the CDR3 is TGTGCCAGCAGTTTTGGCGGACAGGGGGCGAACTATGGCTACACCTTC. Amino acids: CASSFGGQGANYGYTF.